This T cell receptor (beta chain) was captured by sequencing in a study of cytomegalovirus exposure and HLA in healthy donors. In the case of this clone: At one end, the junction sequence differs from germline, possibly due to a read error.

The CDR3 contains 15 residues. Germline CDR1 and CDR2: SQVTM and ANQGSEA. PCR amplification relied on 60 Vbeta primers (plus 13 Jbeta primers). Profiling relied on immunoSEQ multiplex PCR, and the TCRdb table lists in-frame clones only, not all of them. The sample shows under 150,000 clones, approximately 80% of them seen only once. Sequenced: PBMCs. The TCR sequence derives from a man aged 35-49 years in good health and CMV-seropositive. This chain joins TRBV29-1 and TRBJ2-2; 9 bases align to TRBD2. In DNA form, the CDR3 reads TGCAGCGCTGAAACTCGTGCGGGGGGGGACGGGGAGCTGTTTTTT. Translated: CSAETRAGGDGELFF.